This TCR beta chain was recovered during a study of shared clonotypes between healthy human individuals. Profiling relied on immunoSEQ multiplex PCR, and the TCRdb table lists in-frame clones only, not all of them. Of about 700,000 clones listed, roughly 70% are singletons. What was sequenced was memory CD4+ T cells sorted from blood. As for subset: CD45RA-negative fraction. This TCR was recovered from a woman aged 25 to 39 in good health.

The CDR3 spells CASRRSTENYGYTF. The CDR3 DNA reads as TGTGCCAGCAGACGATCGACAGAAAACTATGGCTACACCTTC. The genes are TRBV2 and TRBJ1-2; tentatively, D is TRBD1 (5 bases). CDR3 length equals 14 residues. The V end lost 6 bases, the J end lost 2 bases, and 13 bases lay between the germline ends. Per germline, CDR1 SNHLY and CDR2 FYNNEI.